A selection of T cell receptor beta chains follows, all from one sample in a study of cytomegalovirus exposure and HLA in healthy donors. Data came from immunoSEQ multiplex PCR; TCRdb stores just in-frame clones and leaves some out. The sample has roughly 75,000 clones, around 83% seen once. Sequenced material: PBMCs. The receptors originated from a man aged 65-85 years in good health and CMV-seropositive. Both conserved end residues are part of each CDR3. D genes are given only for firm matches. The listing skips clone size in some rows; elsewhere it reads once, few, many or a size class.

>few|TRBV9|TRBD1|TRBJ2-2
CASRDRANGELFF
TGTGCCAGCCGGGACAGGGCGAACGGGGAGCTGTTTTTT
>once|TRBV7-9|TRBD1|TRBJ2-7
CASSLERQGYEQYF
TGTGCCAGCAGCTTAGAACGACAGGGCTACGAGCAGTACTTC
>NA|TRBV2|TRBD1|TRBJ2-1
CASRSGQGRGYGNEQFF
TGTGCCAGCAGAAGTGGACAGGGGAGAGGGTATGGGAATGAGCAGTTCTTC
>once|TRBV2|NA|TRBJ2-1
CASSGAVTVNEQFF
TGTGCCAGCAGTGGGGCCGTTACGGTCAATGAGCAGTTCTTC
>few|TRBV19|NA|TRBJ1-1
CASRQLTEAFF
TGTGCCAGTAGGCAGTTGACTGAAGCTTTCTTT
>NA|TRBV7-9|NA|TRBJ2-3
CASSPLTVDTQYF
TGTGCCAGCAGCCCCCTGACAGTTGATACGCAGTATTTT
>NA|TRBV7-9|NA|TRBJ2-5
CSSSQEWETQYF
TGTTCCAGCAGTCAGGAATGGGAGACCCAGTACTTC
>NA|TRBV7-9|NA|TRBJ2-1
CASSLAGDLNEQFF
TGTGCCAGCAGCTTAGCGGGCGACCTCAATGAGCAGTTCTTC
>few|TRBV6-5|NA|TRBJ1-1
CASSPGFSGTEAFF
TGTGCCAGCAGTCCCGGGTTCAGCGGTACTGAAGCTTTCTTT
>few|TRBV28|NA|TRBJ2-7
CASSDSGSSYEQYF
TGTGCCAGCAGTGATTCGGGAAGCTCCTACGAGCAGTACTTC
>NA|TRBV11-2|NA|TRBJ1-1
CASSPLDRINTEAFF
TGTGCCAGCAGCCCCCTAGACAGAATAAACACTGAAGCTTTCTTT
>NA|TRBV9|NA|TRBJ2-3
CASSGRAVDTQYF
TGTGCCAGCAGCGGGAGGGCCGTGGATACGCAGTATTTT
>NA|TRBV5-4|TRBD2|TRBJ2-7
CASSLVARGISYEQYF
TGTGCCAGCAGCTTGGTGGCGCGGGGGATCTCCTACGAGCAGTACTTC
>NA|TRBV28|NA|TRBJ2-7
CASSAGTYEQYF
TGTGCCAGCAGCGCGGGTACCTACGAGCAGTACTTC
>NA|TRBV10-1|NA|TRBJ2-5
CASSDGRVETQYF
TGCGCCAGCAGTGATGGCAGGGTCGAGACCCAGTACTTC
>NA|TRBV18|TRBD1|TRBJ2-3
CASSRATGGADTQYF
TGTGCCAGCTCACGGGCGACAGGGGGAGCAGATACGCAGTATTTT
>NA|TRBV18|TRBD1|TRBJ1-2
CASSPARDSSGYTF
TGTGCCAGCTCACCGGCCCGGGACAGTTCTGGCTACACCTTC
>NA|TRBV7-2|TRBD1|TRBJ1-5
CASSFLGDRAQPQHF
TGTGCCAGCAGCTTCTTAGGGGACAGGGCTCAGCCCCAGCATTTT
>NA|TRBV30|TRBD2|TRBJ2-5
CAWSHGLANQETQYF
TGTGCCTGGAGCCACGGACTAGCGAATCAAGAGACCCAGTACTTC
>NA|TRBV11-2|NA|TRBJ2-7
CASSLEGTTGTAEQYF
TGTGCCAGCAGCTTAGAGGGTACGACAGGGACTGCCGAGCAGTACTTC
>NA|TRBV7-6|NA|TRBJ1-1
CASSLGTAGEAFF
TGTGCCAGCAGCTTAGGAACTGCAGGGGAAGCTTTCTTT
>NA|TRBV7-9|NA|TRBJ2-5
CASSPTEWETQYF
TGTGCCAGCAGCCCCACAGAGTGGGAGACCCAGTACTTC